This record covers a single TCR beta chain. Its antigen is unknown. Per-base quality was not reported, and no clone a single base away is much larger than it. The trial excluded patients who had a history of autoimmune disease or who were on systemic immunosuppression. Peripheral blood for TCR sequencing was collected from all dose cohorts at baseline, on cycle 4 day 1, and on cycle 7 day 1. The samples were taken from a phase I, first-in-human, multicenter, open-label dose-escalation trial of ivuxolimab. Adults with locally advanced or metastatic melanoma, renal cell carcinoma, hepatocellular carcinoma or head and neck squamous cell carcinoma were enrolled in the trial. Before TCR sequencing, CD4+ T cells and CD8+ T cells from peripheral blood were sorted into separate populations. For CDR1 and CDR2, the germline V gene lists SGHRS and YFSETQ. Including cysteine and phenylalanine, the CDR3 has 15 amino acids. The read is trimmed to its CDR3 DNA, 45 bases read in frame from base 1. Trimming accounts for 5 bases at V and 3 bases at J, while the number of junction bases matched to no gene is 9.

Genomic DNA was extracted from sorted cells for sequencing of the TCRbeta CDR3 region. TCRbeta CDR3 regions were sequenced using the immunoSEQ Assay. TCRdb took this table from immuneACCESS and kept in-frame rearrangements with V and J called. Such tables lack part of the clones; where checked against another copy, unresolved V genes explain under half of the gap, and the rest is unexplained. The sample table shows under 75,000 clones, and 70% to 90% are seen once. The ten largest clones represent 0.61% of the sample. The sample is drawn from a study of OX40 agonist ivuxolimab in advanced cancers. About the full investigation: Ivuxolimab was a fully human IgG2 agonistic monoclonal antibody targeting the costimulatory receptor OX40 (CD134). The paper covers the monotherapy dose-escalation part of the phase I ivuxolimab trial, which included N ≈ 57 patients. Peripheral TCRbeta sequencing aimed to test whether ivuxolimab altered TCR sequence diversity and caused clonal T-cell expansion. Partial responses occurred in three dose-escalation patients: two with cutaneous melanoma and one with hepatocellular carcinoma. Intravenous ivuxolimab was administered to patients every 2 weeks at six dose levels: 0.01, 0.1, 0.3, 1.5, 3 and 10 mg/kg. Among the roughly 50 dose-escalation patients, 19 had hepatocellular carcinoma, roughly 15 melanoma, 9 renal cell carcinoma and 9 head and neck cancer. Patients were allowed to have had prior anti-PD-1, anti-PD-L1 or anti-CTLA-4 therapy, and around 40% of the dose-escalation patients had previously received checkpoint inhibitors. In the dose-escalation cohort, 70% to 85% of patients were male, and the mean age was roughly 56 years with a range of roughly 20 to 85.

The research as a whole found: Antigen specificity was not determined for the clonally expanded peripheral T cells. Low levels of normalized T-cell clonal expansion were also seen in some patients who did not respond. Partial responders in the 0.1-3.0 mg/kg groups had among the lowest normalized peripheral clonal expansion, especially among CD8+ T cells. After ivuxolimab, CD8+ T cells had more expanded clones than CD4+ T cells on average. At doses of 0.1 to 3.0 mg/kg, clonal expansion of both CD4+ and CD8+ blood T cells was observed from baseline to week 6.

The specimen was CD4+ or CD8+ T cells sorted from blood, collected in a trial of the OX40 agonist ivuxolimab. Rearrangement joined TRBV5-1 to TRBJ2-3; 7 bases in between match TRBD2. The clonotype originates from an adult with an advanced solid tumor such as melanoma, head and neck, liver or kidney cancer. Here is the DNA: TGCGCCAGCAGGACCGCTGGCGGGAGTACAGATACGCAGTATTTT. Its protein product is CASRTAGGSTDTQYF.